A selection of T cell receptor beta chains follows, all from one sample in a study of beta chain features in type 1 diabetes. Clones were sequenced by immunoSEQ multiplex PCR, and TCRdb holds only the in-frame ones, with some missing. The repertoire consists of 600,000 to 700,000 clones, with 9.5% to 15% occurring once and the leading ten covering more than 0.095%. Sample: naive CD4+ T cells from blood. These receptors came from a man aged 25-45 years with type 1 diabetes. CDR3s include the opening cysteine and the closing phenylalanine or tryptophan. A D gene is named only where the DNA matches it firmly. Expanded clones are given a class, and other clones once, few, many or no size at all.

d_gene: .; v_gene: TRBV5-1; abundance: .; len: 13; j_gene: TRBJ2-4; CDR3nt: TGCGCCAGCAGCTTGGGGATGCAAAACATTCAGTACTTC; CDR3aa: CASSLGMQNIQYF
d_gene: TRBD2; v_gene: TRBV10-3; abundance: .; len: 14; j_gene: TRBJ2-1; CDR3nt: TGTGCCGTTAATAGCGGGGGATCCTACAATGAGCAGTTCTTC; CDR3aa: CAVNSGGSYNEQFF
d_gene: TRBD1; v_gene: TRBV5-1; abundance: .; len: 13; j_gene: TRBJ1-2; CDR3nt: TGCGCCAGCAGCTCGGGACAGGGCTATGGCTACACCTTC; CDR3aa: CASSSGQGYGYTF
d_gene: .; v_gene: TRBV6-5; abundance: .; len: 15; j_gene: TRBJ1-5; CDR3nt: TGTGCCAGCAGTCCTAAAACCGGGGGCAATCAGCCCCAGCATTTT; CDR3aa: CASSPKTGGNQPQHF
d_gene: .; v_gene: TRBV29-1; abundance: few; len: 14; j_gene: TRBJ2-2; CDR3nt: TGCAGCGTTGATGTGGCAGGGCGGACCGGGGAGCTGTTTTTT; CDR3aa: CSVDVAGRTGELFF
d_gene: .; v_gene: TRBV14; abundance: few; len: 14; j_gene: TRBJ2-5; CDR3nt: TGTGCCAGCAGCCAAGGAGATCGTAAAGAGACCCAGTACTTC; CDR3aa: CASSQGDRKETQYF
d_gene: .; v_gene: TRBV28; abundance: .; len: 14; j_gene: TRBJ2-3; CDR3nt: TGTGCCAGCAGGACTCCCGGGGACACAGATACGCAGTATTTT; CDR3aa: CASRTPGDTDTQYF
d_gene: .; v_gene: TRBV27; abundance: .; len: 13; j_gene: TRBJ2-1; CDR3nt: TGTGCCAGCAGCTTCGCAGGGGGAGGTGGGCAGTTCTTC; CDR3aa: CASSFAGGGGQFF
d_gene: .; v_gene: TRBV6-1; abundance: .; len: 16; j_gene: TRBJ2-7; CDR3nt: TGTGCCAGCAGTGCACACTGGGGGCAGGAGGGGTACGAGCAGTACTTC; CDR3aa: CASSAHWGQEGYEQYF
d_gene: TRBD2; v_gene: TRBV7-2; abundance: .; len: 15; j_gene: TRBJ2-7; CDR3nt: TGTGCCAGCAGCGTATTAGCGGGGACGGCTTACGAGCAGTACTTC; CDR3aa: CASSVLAGTAYEQYF
d_gene: .; v_gene: TRBV11-2; abundance: few; len: 15; j_gene: TRBJ2-3; CDR3nt: TGTGCCAGCAGCTTAGATCGAACAGTCACAGATACGCAGTATTTT; CDR3aa: CASSLDRTVTDTQYF
d_gene: .; v_gene: TRBV14; abundance: many; len: 17; j_gene: TRBJ2-4; CDR3nt: TGTGCCAGCAGCCAAGATCTGCGGGGATGGGGCAAAAACATTCAGTACTTC; CDR3aa: CASSQDLRGWGKNIQYF
d_gene: .; v_gene: TRBV7-2; abundance: .; len: 14; j_gene: TRBJ1-2; CDR3nt: TGTGCCAGCAGCTTAGTGGCTGGGGTTGAGGGCTACACCTTC; CDR3aa: CASSLVAGVEGYTF
d_gene: .; v_gene: TRBV21-1; abundance: few; len: 16; j_gene: TRBJ2-6; CDR3nt: TGTGCCAGCAGCAAGGGGTATCACTCTGGGGCCAACGTCCTGACTTTC; CDR3aa: CASSKGYHSGANVLTF
d_gene: .; v_gene: TRBV30; abundance: .; len: 13; j_gene: TRBJ1-5; CDR3nt: TGTGCCTGGAGTGACAGGAACAATCAGCCCCAGCATTTT; CDR3aa: CAWSDRNNQPQHF
d_gene: TRBD1; v_gene: TRBV18; abundance: .; len: 14; j_gene: TRBJ1-2; CDR3nt: TGTGCCAGCTCGCTCAGGGGGCCCGACTATGGCTACACCTTC; CDR3aa: CASSLRGPDYGYTF
d_gene: .; v_gene: TRBV28; abundance: .; len: 12; j_gene: TRBJ2-7; CDR3nt: TGTGCCAGCAGTTCAGGGAGGAGTGAGCAGTACTTC; CDR3aa: CASSSGRSEQYF
d_gene: .; v_gene: TRBV10-3; abundance: few; len: 12; j_gene: TRBJ2-7; CDR3nt: TGTGCCATCAGCCTGGCCGACAGCGAGCAGTACTTC; CDR3aa: CAISLADSEQYF
d_gene: TRBD1; v_gene: TRBV27; abundance: .; len: 15; j_gene: TRBJ1-2; CDR3nt: TGTGCCAGCAGTCCTCCGGGACAGGGGTACTATGGCTACACCTTC; CDR3aa: CASSPPGQGYYGYTF
d_gene: TRBD1; v_gene: TRBV6-5; abundance: .; len: 12; j_gene: TRBJ2-1; CDR3nt: TGTGCCAGCAGGGACAGGTACAATGAGCAGTTCTTC; CDR3aa: CASRDRYNEQFF
d_gene: TRBD1; v_gene: TRBV19; abundance: .; len: 19; j_gene: TRBJ1-5; CDR3nt: TGTGCCAGTAGTACCCACCGGAGGGGACAGGGGTTAAGCAATCAGCCCCAGCATTTT; CDR3aa: CASSTHRRGQGLSNQPQHF
d_gene: .; v_gene: TRBV25-1; abundance: few; len: 12; j_gene: TRBJ2-1; CDR3nt: TGTGCCAGCCTCGAGGGTTTGGGTGAGCAGTTCTTC; CDR3aa: CASLEGLGEQFF
d_gene: TRBD1; v_gene: TRBV23-1; abundance: .; len: 15; j_gene: TRBJ1-3; CDR3nt: TGCGCCAGCAGTCTACAGGGGGCAGCTGGAAACACCATATATTTT; CDR3aa: CASSLQGAAGNTIYF
d_gene: TRBD1; v_gene: TRBV4-2; abundance: few; len: 14; j_gene: TRBJ1-6; CDR3nt: TGTGCCAGCAGCCAAGATGGGACAGACTCACCCCTCCACTTT; CDR3aa: CASSQDGTDSPLHF
d_gene: .; v_gene: TRBV7-6; abundance: few; len: 16; j_gene: TRBJ2-5; CDR3nt: TGTGCCAGCAGCTTAGAAACCGGTTTCGGCCAAGAGACCCAGTACTTC; CDR3aa: CASSLETGFGQETQYF
d_gene: TRBD1; v_gene: TRBV29-1; abundance: few; len: 13; j_gene: TRBJ1-3; CDR3nt: TGCAGCGTCAGGGGGACAGTTCAAGGAACTTTATATTTT; CDR3aa: CSVRGTVQGTLYF
d_gene: TRBD2; v_gene: TRBV7-2; abundance: .; len: 14; j_gene: TRBJ2-5; CDR3nt: TGTGCCAGCAGCTGGACTAGCGGGGGGGAGACCCAGTACTTC; CDR3aa: CASSWTSGGETQYF
d_gene: .; v_gene: TRBV28; abundance: .; len: 14; j_gene: TRBJ2-5; CDR3nt: TGTGCCAGCAGTTTAAAAGGGCCGGGGGAGACCCAGTACTTC; CDR3aa: CASSLKGPGETQYF
d_gene: .; v_gene: TRBV2; abundance: few; len: 14; j_gene: TRBJ2-3; CDR3nt: TGTGCCAGCAGTGCCCAACTCAGCACAGATACGCAGTATTTT; CDR3aa: CASSAQLSTDTQYF
d_gene: .; v_gene: TRBV19; abundance: few; len: 14; j_gene: TRBJ1-6; CDR3nt: TGTGCCAGTAGTATACAATACGACAGGATTCAATTCCACTTT; CDR3aa: CASSIQYDRIQFHF
d_gene: .; v_gene: TRBV29-1; abundance: few; len: 14; j_gene: TRBJ2-1; CDR3nt: TGCAGCGTGGGAGGGACCATGGGGGCGGTTGAGCAGTTCTTC; CDR3aa: CSVGGTMGAVEQFF
d_gene: .; v_gene: TRBV11-2; abundance: .; len: 11; j_gene: TRBJ2-1; CDR3nt: TGTGCCAGCAGCTTAGTGAGTGAGCAGTTCTTC; CDR3aa: CASSLVSEQFF
d_gene: TRBD2; v_gene: TRBV27; abundance: .; len: 16; j_gene: TRBJ2-1; CDR3nt: TGTGCCAGCAGGCGACGGTGGGAGGGATCGGGGCATGAGCAGTTCTTC; CDR3aa: CASRRRWEGSGHEQFF
d_gene: TRBD2; v_gene: TRBV2; abundance: .; len: 14; j_gene: TRBJ2-7; CDR3nt: TGTGCCAGCAGTGAGAATAGCGGGGGGCGGGAGCAGTACTTC; CDR3aa: CASSENSGGREQYF
d_gene: .; v_gene: TRBV14; abundance: .; len: 17; j_gene: TRBJ1-4; CDR3nt: TGTGCCAGCAGCCCCCTGACAGATCCTGCAACTAATGAAAAACTGTTTTTT; CDR3aa: CASSPLTDPATNEKLFF
d_gene: .; v_gene: TRBV7-9; abundance: .; len: 15; j_gene: TRBJ2-2; CDR3nt: TGTGCCAGCATCGCCCCGGGGGCCAACACCGGGGAGCTGTTTTTT; CDR3aa: CASIAPGANTGELFF
d_gene: TRBD1; v_gene: TRBV5-1; abundance: .; len: 14; j_gene: TRBJ1-6; CDR3nt: TGCGCCAGCAGCCGACAGGGTGAGAATTCACCCCTCCACTTT; CDR3aa: CASSRQGENSPLHF
d_gene: .; v_gene: TRBV7-2; abundance: few; len: 16; j_gene: TRBJ2-5; CDR3nt: TGTGCCAGCAGCTTAGCGGGAAGCCGTAGGAGGGAGACCCAGTACTTC; CDR3aa: CASSLAGSRRRETQYF
d_gene: TRBD2; v_gene: TRBV4-3; abundance: .; len: 17; j_gene: TRBJ2-3; CDR3nt: TGCGCCAGCAGCCAAGTATCTAGCGGGGGGGCCAGGGATACGCAGTATTTT; CDR3aa: CASSQVSSGGARDTQYF
d_gene: TRBD1; v_gene: TRBV6-6; abundance: few; len: 15; j_gene: TRBJ1-2; CDR3nt: TGTGCCAGCAGTTACGTGGGGGGACAGGGAAATGGCTACACCTTC; CDR3aa: CASSYVGGQGNGYTF
d_gene: .; v_gene: TRBV21-1; abundance: few; len: 12; j_gene: TRBJ2-1; CDR3nt: TGTGCCAGCAGCAAAGGTCGTGGTGAGCAGTTCTTC; CDR3aa: CASSKGRGEQFF
d_gene: TRBD1; v_gene: TRBV30; abundance: few; len: 14; j_gene: TRBJ1-2; CDR3nt: TGTGCCTGGAGGGTACAGGGGCCGAACTATGGCTACACCTTC; CDR3aa: CAWRVQGPNYGYTF
d_gene: TRBD1; v_gene: TRBV7-9; abundance: .; len: 15; j_gene: TRBJ1-1; CDR3nt: TGTGCCAGCAGCGCCCGGGACAGGGATAACACTGAAGCTTTCTTT; CDR3aa: CASSARDRDNTEAFF
d_gene: .; v_gene: TRBV14; abundance: few; len: 13; j_gene: TRBJ2-5; CDR3nt: TGTGCCAGCAGCCGGTTGGTCGAAGAGACCCAGTACTTC; CDR3aa: CASSRLVEETQYF
d_gene: .; v_gene: TRBV18; abundance: .; len: 13; j_gene: TRBJ2-3; CDR3nt: TGTGCCAGCTCAACATCTAGCACAGATACGCAGTATTTT; CDR3aa: CASSTSSTDTQYF
d_gene: .; v_gene: TRBV5-1; abundance: .; len: 13; j_gene: TRBJ2-5; CDR3nt: TGCGCCAGCAGCTTGGAAGCAGCGGAGACCCAGTACTTC; CDR3aa: CASSLEAAETQYF
d_gene: .; v_gene: TRBV4-3; abundance: .; len: 14; j_gene: TRBJ1-2; CDR3nt: TGCGCCAGCAGCCAAGGCGTGTACGACAACGGCTACACCTTC; CDR3aa: CASSQGVYDNGYTF
d_gene: .; v_gene: TRBV4-2; abundance: .; len: 16; j_gene: TRBJ2-5; CDR3nt: TGTGCCAGCAGCCAGGGACTCCTCCTATACCAAGAGACCCAGTACTTC; CDR3aa: CASSQGLLLYQETQYF
d_gene: TRBD1; v_gene: TRBV4-2; abundance: few; len: 15; j_gene: TRBJ1-2; CDR3nt: TGTGCCAGCAGCCAAGGGACAGGGGTCTGGGATGGCTACACCTTC; CDR3aa: CASSQGTGVWDGYTF
d_gene: TRBD1; v_gene: TRBV27; abundance: .; len: 16; j_gene: TRBJ1-1; CDR3nt: TGTGCCAGCAGTCCTGTAATCGGGACAGGGATCACTGAAGCTTTCTTT; CDR3aa: CASSPVIGTGITEAFF
d_gene: .; v_gene: TRBV9; abundance: .; len: 14; j_gene: TRBJ1-1; CDR3nt: TGTGCCAGCAGCGTAGCATTTCAGGACACTGAAGCTTTCTTT; CDR3aa: CASSVAFQDTEAFF
d_gene: .; v_gene: TRBV15; abundance: few; len: 16; j_gene: TRBJ2-4; CDR3nt: TGTGCCACCAGCCCGGGGGAAGGACGGGCCAAAAACATTCAGTACTTC; CDR3aa: CATSPGEGRAKNIQYF
d_gene: TRBD1; v_gene: TRBV5-4; abundance: .; len: 14; j_gene: TRBJ1-2; CDR3nt: TGTGCCAGCAGCTTGGAGGACAGGGCCTATGGCTACACCTTC; CDR3aa: CASSLEDRAYGYTF
d_gene: .; v_gene: TRBV15; abundance: few; len: 16; j_gene: TRBJ1-4; CDR3nt: TGTGCCACCAGCAGAGATAGACAGGCAACTAATGAAAAACTGTTTTTT; CDR3aa: CATSRDRQATNEKLFF
d_gene: TRBD1; v_gene: TRBV5-4; abundance: .; len: 15; j_gene: TRBJ2-3; CDR3nt: TGTGCCAGCAGCTCCGGGACAGGTGGCACAGATACGCAGTATTTT; CDR3aa: CASSSGTGGTDTQYF